Described below is a single TCR beta chain sequence and its context. Its antigen is unknown. These data are taken from a study of vaccination and CD4 T cells after COVID-19. Notes on the study in general: The study examined relatively few convalescent patients and included no early post-infection timepoints. Convalescent patients' clones that were vaccine-specific were spike mono-reactive in 304 of 307 cases.

Treatment in this sample: roughly ten-day PBMC culture with coronavirus spike peptide pools or control peptides (ViraFEST assay). The culture of roughly 2 million PBMCs per well included approximately 10 IU/ml IL-2 and about 11 ug/ml peptide pools. The Oncomine TCR Beta short-read assay was applied to DNA of cultured CD4+ T cells. TCRdb re-derived calls from the PCR reads in MiXCR, one entry per CDR3 protein. The table has roughly 11,000 distinct CDR3 sequences, around 50% seen once; the top ten hold approximately 24%. The CDR3 sequence is 15 residues long. Germline V lookup: CDR1 SGHAT, CDR2 FQDESV (reference sequence). Between the trimmed V and J ends, which lost 5 bases and 8 bases, there was a span of 21 bases.

The rearrangement links TRBV11-1 to TRBJ1-1; D possibly corresponds to TRBD1 (5 bases). This TCR was sampled from a human donor who had recovered from COVID-19. Sequencing was performed on CD4+ T cells from blood, cultured in vitro. The CDR3 spells CASSPARGSREEAFF. DNA for the CDR3: TGTGCCAGCAGCCCTGCCCGGGGGTCCCGGGAGGAAGCTTTCTTT.